These T cell receptor beta chains were read from a single sample in a study of radiotherapy plus CTLA-4 blockade in lung cancer. Sequencing used immunoSEQ multiplex PCR; TCRdb keeps in-frame clones, though not all of them. The repertoire consists of some 51,000 clones, with about 76% occurring once and the leading ten covering 8.5%. This material consisted of peripheral blood, taken from a patient treated with radiotherapy plus ipilimumab. The receptors were gathered from a human donor with non-small cell lung cancer who had a complete response to radiotherapy plus ipilimumab. Both conserved end residues are part of each CDR3. D genes are given only for firm matches. Only part of the rows carry a size: once, few, many, or a class if the clone is expanded.

CDR3 protein	CDR3 DNA	J gene	clone size	V gene	D gene
CASEENTGELFF	TGTGCCAGCGAGGAGAACACCGGGGAGCTGTTTTTT	TRBJ2-2	-	TRBV7-9	-
CASSIRQRAGYTF	TGTGCCAGTAGTATACGACAGAGAGCCGGATACACCTTC	TRBJ1-2	-	TRBV19	-
CASNLLGQDEKLFF	TGTGCCAGCAACTTACTGGGACAAGATGAAAAACTGTTTTTT	TRBJ1-4	few	TRBV6-1	-
CASSAAAERGGSVGYTF	TGTGCCAGTAGTGCGGCGGCAGAGAGGGGGGGCTCCGTTGGCTACACCTTC	TRBJ1-2	-	TRBV19	-
CASSRDRVWFF	TGTGCCAGCAGCCGCGACAGGGTTTGGTTCTTT	TRBJ1-1	-	TRBV7-2	TRBD1
CSVVQGAYRDTQYF	TGCAGCGTTGTTCAGGGGGCGTATAGAGATACGCAGTATTTT	TRBJ2-3	-	TRBV29-1	TRBD1
CATSRDPAGAQETQYF	TGTGCCACCAGCAGAGATCCAGCGGGGGCCCAAGAGACCCAGTACTTC	TRBJ2-5	-	TRBV15	TRBD2
CASSARTGYTGELFF	TGTGCCAGCAGCGCCCGGACAGGGTACACCGGGGAGCTGTTTTTT	TRBJ2-2	-	TRBV9	TRBD1
CASSRQGQGIGQPQHF	TGTGCCAGCAGTCGCCAGGGACAGGGGATTGGTCAGCCCCAGCATTTT	TRBJ1-5	few	TRBV6-6	TRBD1
CASSTDRGFNYGYTF	TGCGCCAGCAGCACGGACAGGGGGTTTAACTATGGCTACACCTTC	TRBJ1-2	-	TRBV5-1	TRBD1
CASRVTGSSYNEQFF	TGTGCCAGCAGGGTAACAGGGTCTTCCTACAATGAGCAGTTCTTC	TRBJ2-1	-	TRBV6-5	-
CASNLNGRPNTDTQYF	TGTGCCAGCAACCTAAACGGGAGACCAAACACAGATACGCAGTATTTT	TRBJ2-3	-	TRBV2	-
CASSYDSIIGELFF	TGTGCCAGCAGTTACGACAGTATCATCGGGGAGCTGTTTTTT	TRBJ2-2	few	TRBV6-5	-
CASSLEGGGTEAFF	TGCGCCAGCAGCTTGGAAGGGGGCGGGACTGAAGCTTTCTTT	TRBJ1-1	large	TRBV5-1	TRBD1
CASSPRVGLAVNNNEQFF	TGTGCCAGCAGCCCAAGGGTAGGCCTAGCGGTAAATAACAATGAGCAGTTCTTC	TRBJ2-1	-	TRBV7-2	TRBD2
CAWSVLGGQETQYF	TGTGCCTGGAGTGTACTAGGGGGACAAGAGACCCAGTACTTC	TRBJ2-5	-	TRBV30	-
CASSLEGTGLSNQPQHF	TGTGCCAGCAGCTTAGAAGGGACAGGGCTTAGCAATCAGCCCCAGCATTTT	TRBJ1-5	once	TRBV7-9	TRBD1
CASAQGGKGQPQHF	TGTGCCAGCGCTCAGGGGGGCAAAGGCCAGCCCCAGCATTTT	TRBJ1-5	-	TRBV11-2	TRBD1
CASSLTGQTQHF	TGTGCCAGCAGCTTAACCGGACAGACTCAGCATTTT	TRBJ1-5	-	TRBV7-9	-
CASPLRKPWRAKNIQYF	TGTGCCAGCCCTCTCAGAAAACCATGGAGGGCCAAAAACATTCAGTACTTC	TRBJ2-4	-	TRBV7-6	-
CAWCPTGGNQPQHF	TGTGCCTGGTGCCCGACAGGAGGCAATCAGCCCCAGCATTTT	TRBJ1-5	once	TRBV30	-
CASSLDRRNEKLFF	TGTGCCAGCAGCTTAGACAGGCGAAATGAAAAACTGTTTTTT	TRBJ1-4	once	TRBV11-2	-